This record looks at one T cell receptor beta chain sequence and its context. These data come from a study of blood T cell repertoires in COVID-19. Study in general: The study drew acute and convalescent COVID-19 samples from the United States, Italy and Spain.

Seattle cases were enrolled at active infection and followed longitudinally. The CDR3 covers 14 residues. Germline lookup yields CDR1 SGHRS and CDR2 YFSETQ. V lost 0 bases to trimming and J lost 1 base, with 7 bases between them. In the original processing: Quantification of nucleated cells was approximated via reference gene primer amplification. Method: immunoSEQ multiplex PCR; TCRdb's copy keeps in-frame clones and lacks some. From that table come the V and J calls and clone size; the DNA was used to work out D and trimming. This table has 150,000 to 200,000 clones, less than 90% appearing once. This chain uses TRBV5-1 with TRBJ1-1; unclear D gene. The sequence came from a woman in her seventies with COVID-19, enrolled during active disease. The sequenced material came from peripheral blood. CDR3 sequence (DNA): TGCGCCAGCAGCTTGGGGGCAGGGAACACTGAAGCTTTCTTT. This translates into CASSLGAGNTEAFF.